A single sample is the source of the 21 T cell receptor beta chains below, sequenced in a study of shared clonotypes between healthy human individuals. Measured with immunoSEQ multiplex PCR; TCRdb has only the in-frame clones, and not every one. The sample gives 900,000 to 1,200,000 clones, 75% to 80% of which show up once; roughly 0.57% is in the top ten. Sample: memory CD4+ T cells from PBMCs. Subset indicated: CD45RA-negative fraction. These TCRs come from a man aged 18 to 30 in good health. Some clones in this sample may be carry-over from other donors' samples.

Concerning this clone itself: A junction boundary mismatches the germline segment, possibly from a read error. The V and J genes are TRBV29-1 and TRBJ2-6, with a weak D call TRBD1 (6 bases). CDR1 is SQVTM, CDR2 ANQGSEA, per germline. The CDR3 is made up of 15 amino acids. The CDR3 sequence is CSVELGQSGANVLAF. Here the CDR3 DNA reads TGCAGCGTTGAACTGGGACAATCTGGGGCCAACGTCCTGGCTTTC.

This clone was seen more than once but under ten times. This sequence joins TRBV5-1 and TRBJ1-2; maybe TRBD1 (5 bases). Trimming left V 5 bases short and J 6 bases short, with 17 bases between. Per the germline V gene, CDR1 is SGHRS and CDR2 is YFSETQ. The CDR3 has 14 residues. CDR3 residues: CASRNPGLGDGYTF. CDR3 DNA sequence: TGCGCCAGCAGGAACCCGGGGCTAGGGGATGGCTACACCTTC.

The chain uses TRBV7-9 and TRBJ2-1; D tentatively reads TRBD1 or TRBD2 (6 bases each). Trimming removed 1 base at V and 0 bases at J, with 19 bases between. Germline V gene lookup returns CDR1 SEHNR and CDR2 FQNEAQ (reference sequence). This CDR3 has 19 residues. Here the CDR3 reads CASSLVGRGGFSSYNEQFF. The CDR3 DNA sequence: TGTGCCAGCAGCTTAGTGGGCAGGGGAGGTTTCAGCTCCTACAATGAGCAGTTCTTC.

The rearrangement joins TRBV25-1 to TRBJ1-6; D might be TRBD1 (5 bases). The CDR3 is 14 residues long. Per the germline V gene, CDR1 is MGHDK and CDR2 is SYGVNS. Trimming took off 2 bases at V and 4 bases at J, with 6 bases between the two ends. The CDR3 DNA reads TGTGCCAGCAGTGAAGCAGGGTATAATTCACCCCTCCACTTT. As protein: CASSEAGYNSPLHF.

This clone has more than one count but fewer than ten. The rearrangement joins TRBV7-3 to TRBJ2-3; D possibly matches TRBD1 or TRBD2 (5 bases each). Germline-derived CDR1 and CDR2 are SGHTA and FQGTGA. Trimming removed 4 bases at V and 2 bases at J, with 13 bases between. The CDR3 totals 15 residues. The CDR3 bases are TGTGCCAGCAGCTGGTACGGGACCACCACAGATACGCAGTATTTT. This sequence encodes CASSWYGTTTDTQYF.

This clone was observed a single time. For the CDR3, the DNA is TGTGCCAGCAGCTTTGTTAGTGACAGGGACTCCGGGGAGCTGTTTTTT. Protein: CASSFVSDRDSGELFF. The V and J genes are TRBV7-9 and TRBJ2-2; maybe TRBD1 (7 bases). The germline V gene encodes CDR1 SEHNR and CDR2 FQNEAQ (reference sequence). The V end was cut by 3 bases, the J end by 6 bases, with 17 bases between. There are 16 residues in the CDR3.

CDR3 DNA: TGTGCCAGCAGTGAAGCTGGGATCCGGAACGAGCAGTACTTC. This encodes CASSEAGIRNEQYF. V and J are TRBV2 and TRBJ2-7; no clear D. Trimming removed 0 bases from V and 5 bases from J, with 11 bases in between. The CDR3 loop spans 14 amino acids. From germline, CDR1 is SNHLY and CDR2 FYNNEI.

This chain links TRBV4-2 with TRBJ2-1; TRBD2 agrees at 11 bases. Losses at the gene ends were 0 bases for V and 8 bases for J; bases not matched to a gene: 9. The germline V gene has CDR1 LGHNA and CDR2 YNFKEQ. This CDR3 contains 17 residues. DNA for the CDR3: TGTGCCAGCAGCCAAGAGAGAACTAGCGGGAGTTGGGATGAGCAGTTCTTC. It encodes CASSQERTSGSWDEQFF.

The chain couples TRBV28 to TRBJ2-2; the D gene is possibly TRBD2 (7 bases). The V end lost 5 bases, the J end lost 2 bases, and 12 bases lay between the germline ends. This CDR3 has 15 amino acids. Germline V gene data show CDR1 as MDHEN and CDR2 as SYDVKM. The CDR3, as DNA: TGTGCCAGCAGTCCGGGGGGCTTTAACACCGGGGAGCTGTTTTTT. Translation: CASSPGGFNTGELFF.

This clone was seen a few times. This CDR3 reads CAISDQGSNNEQFF. Here the CDR3 DNA reads TGTGCCATCAGTGATCAGGGCTCTAACAATGAGCAGTTCTTC. This chain connects TRBV10-3 to TRBJ2-1; tentative D call: TRBD1 (5 bases). Trimming took off 3 bases at V and 5 bases at J, with 11 bases between the two ends. The CDR3 extends over 14 amino acids. Per the germline V gene, CDR1 is ENHRY and CDR2 is SYGVKD.

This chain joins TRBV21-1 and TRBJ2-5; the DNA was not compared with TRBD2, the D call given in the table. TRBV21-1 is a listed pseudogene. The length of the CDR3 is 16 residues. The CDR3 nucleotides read TGTGCCAGCAGCAAAGATCGACTAGCGGGATGTCAGACCCAGTACTTC. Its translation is CASSKDRLAGCQTQYF.

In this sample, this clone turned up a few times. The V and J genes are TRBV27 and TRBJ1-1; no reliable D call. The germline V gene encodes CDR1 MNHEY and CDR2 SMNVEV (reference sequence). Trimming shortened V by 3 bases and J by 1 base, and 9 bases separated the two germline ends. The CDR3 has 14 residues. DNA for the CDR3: TGTGCCAGCAGTTTGGGCTGGAAGAACACTGAAGCTTTCTTT. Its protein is CASSLGWKNTEAFF.

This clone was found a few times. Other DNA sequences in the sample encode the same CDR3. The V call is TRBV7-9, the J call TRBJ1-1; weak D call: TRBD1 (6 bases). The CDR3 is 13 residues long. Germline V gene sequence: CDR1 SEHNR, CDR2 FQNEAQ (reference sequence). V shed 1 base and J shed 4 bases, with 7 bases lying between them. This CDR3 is CASSLGGGTEAFF. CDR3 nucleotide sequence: TGTGCCAGCAGCTTAGGAGGGGGCACTGAAGCTTTCTTT.

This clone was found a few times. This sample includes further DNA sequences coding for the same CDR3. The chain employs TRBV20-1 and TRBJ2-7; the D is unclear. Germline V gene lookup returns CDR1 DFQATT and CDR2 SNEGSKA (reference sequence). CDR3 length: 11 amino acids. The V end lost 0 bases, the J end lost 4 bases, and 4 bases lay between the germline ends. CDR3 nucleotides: TGCAGTGCTAGAGATCAATACGAGCAGTACTTC. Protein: CSARDQYEQYF.

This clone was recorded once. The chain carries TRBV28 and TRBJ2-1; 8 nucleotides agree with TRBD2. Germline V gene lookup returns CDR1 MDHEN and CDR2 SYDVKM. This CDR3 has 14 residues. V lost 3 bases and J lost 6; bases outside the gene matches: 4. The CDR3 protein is CASSFQTSVNEQFF. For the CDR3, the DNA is TGTGCCAGCAGTTTTCAGACTAGCGTCAATGAGCAGTTCTTC. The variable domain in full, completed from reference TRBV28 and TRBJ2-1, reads DVKVTQSSRYLVKRTGEKVFLECVQDMDHENMFWYRQDPGLGLRLIYFSYDVKMKEKGDIPEGYSVSREKKERFSLILESASTNQTSMYLCASSFQTSVNEQFFGPGTRLTVL.

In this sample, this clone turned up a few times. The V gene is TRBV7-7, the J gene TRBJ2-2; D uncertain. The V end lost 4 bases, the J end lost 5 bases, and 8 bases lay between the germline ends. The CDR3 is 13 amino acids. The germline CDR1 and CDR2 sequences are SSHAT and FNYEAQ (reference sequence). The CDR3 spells CASSSVETGELFF. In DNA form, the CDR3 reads TGTGCCAGCAGCTCTGTAGAAACCGGGGAGCTGTTTTTT.

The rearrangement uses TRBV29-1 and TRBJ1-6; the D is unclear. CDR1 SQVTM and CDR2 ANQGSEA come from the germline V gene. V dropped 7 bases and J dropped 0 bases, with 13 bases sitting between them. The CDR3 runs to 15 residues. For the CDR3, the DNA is TGCAGCGCCCGTGTGGACGGCTCCTATAATTCACCCCTCCACTTT. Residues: CSARVDGSYNSPLHF. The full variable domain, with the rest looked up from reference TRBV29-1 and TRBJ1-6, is SAVISQKPSRDICQRGTSLTIQCQVDSQVTMMFWYRQQPGQSLTLIATANQGSEATYESGFVIDKFPISRPNLTFSTLTVSNMSPEDSSIYLCSARVDGSYNSPLHFGNGTRLTVT.

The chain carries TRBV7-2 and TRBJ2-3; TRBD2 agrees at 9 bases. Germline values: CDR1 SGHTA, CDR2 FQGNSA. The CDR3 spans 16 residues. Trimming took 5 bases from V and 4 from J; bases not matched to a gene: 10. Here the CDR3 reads CASSRGGGRAPDTQYF. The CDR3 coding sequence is TGTGCCAGCAGCCGGGGAGGCGGGAGGGCCCCAGATACGCAGTATTTT.

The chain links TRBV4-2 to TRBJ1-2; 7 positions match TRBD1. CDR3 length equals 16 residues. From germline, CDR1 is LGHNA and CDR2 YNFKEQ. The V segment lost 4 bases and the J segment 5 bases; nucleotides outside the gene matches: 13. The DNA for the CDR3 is TGTGCCAGCAGCCCTGAGGCTCGGACAGGTACTTATGGCTACACCTTC. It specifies CASSPEARTGTYGYTF.

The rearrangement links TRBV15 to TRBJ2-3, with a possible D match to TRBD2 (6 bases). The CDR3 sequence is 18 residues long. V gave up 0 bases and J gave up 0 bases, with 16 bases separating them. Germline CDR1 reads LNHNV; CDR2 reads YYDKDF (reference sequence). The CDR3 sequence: CATSRDSDSGPSTDTQYF. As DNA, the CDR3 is TGTGCCACCAGCAGAGATTCAGACAGCGGGCCTAGCACAGATACGCAGTATTTT.

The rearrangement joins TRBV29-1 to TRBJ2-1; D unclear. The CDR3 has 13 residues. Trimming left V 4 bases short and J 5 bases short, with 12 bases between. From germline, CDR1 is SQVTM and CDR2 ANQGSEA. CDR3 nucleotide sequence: TGCAGCGTTGGGCAAGTCCGGGACAATGAGCAGTTCTTC. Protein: CSVGQVRDNEQFF.